The present TCR beta chain was sequenced within a study of a mutant IDH1 vaccine in newly diagnosed glioma. Study as a whole: Prior therapy was radiotherapy, temozolomide, or both; most received both.

This table comes from immunoSEQ multiplex PCR, and its TCRdb copy is limited to in-frame clones, with some not included. The sample includes 80,000 to 100,000 clones, over 70% of them seen just once. As to time point: baseline, week 1 (first vaccination visit). Treatment here: pre-vaccination baseline after standard-of-care therapy. Between the trimmed V and J ends, which lost 4 bases and 0 bases, there was a span of 8 bases. Germline V gene lookup returns CDR1 GTSNPN and CDR2 SVGIG (reference sequence). This CDR3 is built from 13 residues. This sequence joins TRBV30 and TRBJ2-3; D is uncertain. This clonotype originated in a man aged 40-55 years with glioma. Some clones in this sample may be carry-over from other donors' samples. Here the sequenced sample was PBMCs, taken from a glioma patient treated with radiotherapy, temozolomide or both. CDR3 in DNA: TGTGCCTGGACAACAACTAGCACAGATACGCAGTATTTT. Its protein product is CAWTTTSTDTQYF.